Following are 30 T cell receptor beta chains from one sample sequenced in a study of shared clonotypes between healthy human individuals. Repertoires were generated with immunoSEQ multiplex PCR, while TCRdb's copy carries only in-frame clones and drops some. The data hold 2 million to 2.5 million clones, with approximately 96% observed a single time. Sequencing was performed on naive CD4+ T cells sorted from blood. Subset indicated: CD45RA+ positively selected. These receptors all come from a man younger than 30 in good health.

The gene calls are TRBV9 and TRBJ2-7; the D gene is possibly TRBD2 (5 bases). This CDR3 is built from 13 residues. V lost 4 bases and J lost 4, with 12 bases in between. The germline gives CDR1 SGDLS, CDR2 YYNGEE. The CDR3 protein is CASSTGMGYEQYF. The CDR3 region has the DNA TGTGCCAGCAGCACCGGGATGGGTTACGAGCAGTACTTC.

This clone has just one count. The rearrangement uses TRBV18 and TRBJ1-2; 7 bases map to TRBD1. Germline V gene lookup returns CDR1 KGHSH and CDR2 LQKENI. This CDR3 spans 14 amino acids. After removal of 3 bases from V and 6 bases from J, the junction contained 7 bases not matched to a gene. The chain's CDR3 is CASSPDRVVDGYTF. The CDR3 bases are TGTGCCAGCTCACCTGACAGGGTTGTCGATGGCTACACCTTC. The entire variable domain, with the rest obtained from reference TRBV18 and TRBJ1-2, is as follows: NAGVMQNPRHLVRRRGQEARLRCSPMKGHSHVYWYRQLPEEGLKFMVYLQKENIIDESGMPKERFSAEFPKEGPSILRIQQVVRGDSAAYFCASSPDRVVDGYTFGSGTRLTVV.

This chain connects TRBV10-1 to TRBJ2-2, with unresolved D. Trimming shortened V by 5 bases and J by 6 bases, and 4 bases separated the two germline ends. Germline CDR1 and CDR2: WNHNN and SYGVQD (reference sequence). This CDR3 spans 11 amino acids. The CDR3 loop reads CASSNPGELFF. CDR3 bases: TGCGCCAGCAGTAACCCCGGGGAGCTGTTTTTT.

The rearrangement joins TRBV19 to TRBJ2-2; 9 bases align to TRBD1. The V gene end was trimmed by 6 bases and the J gene end by 4 bases; junction bases not matched to a gene: 6. The CDR3 has 15 residues. Germline lookup yields CDR1 LNHDA and CDR2 SQIVND (reference sequence). CDR3: CASSPGQGPTGELFF. CDR3 DNA: TGTGCCAGTAGCCCGGGACAGGGACCCACCGGGGAGCTGTTTTTT. Combining the CDR3 with reference TRBV19 and TRBJ2-2 gives the whole variable domain DGGITQSPKYLFRKEGQNVTLSCEQNLNHDAMYWYRQDPGQGLRLIYYSQIVNDFQKGDIAEGYSVSREKKESFPLTVTSAQKNPTAFYLCASSPGQGPTGELFFGEGSRLTVL.

The chain has TRBV7-2 and TRBJ2-7; TRBD2 matches at 7 bases. The junction had 13 bases not matched to a gene; V was cut back by 1 base and J by 1 base. The CDR3 spans 18 residues. The V gene's germline CDR1 is SGHTA and CDR2 FQGNSA. CDR3 bases: TGTGCCAGCAGCTTAGTTAGCGGGCTCGGATCGGTATCCTACGAGCAGTACTTC. It yields the protein CASSLVSGLGSVSYEQYF.

This chain connects TRBV28 to TRBJ1-3, with D perhaps matching TRBD1 (5 bases). V lost 4 bases to trimming and J lost 3 bases, with 13 bases between them. The CDR3 extends over 15 amino acids. Germline V gene lookup returns CDR1 MDHEN and CDR2 SYDVKM. The CDR3 sequence: CASSSGPSDGNTIYF. In nucleotides, the CDR3 is TGTGCCAGCAGTTCAGGGCCCTCTGATGGAAACACCATATATTTT.

The chain uses TRBV5-6 and TRBJ2-7, with a weak D call TRBD2 (6 bases). The CDR3 is made up of 14 amino acids. The V gene lost 6 bases and the J gene lost 4 bases, with 17 bases spanning the gap. Germline V gene data show CDR1 as SGHDT and CDR2 as YYEEEE. CDR3 residues: CASTLPGGRYEQYF. CDR3 nucleotides: TGTGCCAGCACCCTACCCGGGGGTAGGTACGAGCAGTACTTC.

This sequence joins TRBV2 and TRBJ2-5; 11 positions agree with TRBD2. Per the germline V gene, CDR1 is SNHLY and CDR2 is FYNNEI. This CDR3 contains 16 residues. Losses at the gene ends were 6 bases for V and 2 bases for J; bases not matched to a gene: 8. The DNA for the CDR3 is TGTGCCAGCAGAGCAATGTTAGCGGGAGGGCAAGAGACCCAGTACTTC. Translation: CASRAMLAGGQETQYF.

The chain carries TRBV19 and TRBJ1-5; D unclear. V was cut by 5 bases and J by 0 bases, with 14 bases left in between. There are 16 residues in the CDR3. From germline, CDR1 is LNHDA and CDR2 SQIVND (reference sequence). Here the CDR3 DNA reads TGTGCCAGTAGTTCAGGCAGGTTCGTTAGCAATCAGCCCCAGCATTTT. It specifies CASSSGRFVSNQPQHF.

This chain connects TRBV11-3 to TRBJ2-1, with 7 positions matching TRBD2. The CDR3 is 15 residues long. J gave up 7 bases and V 6 bases, and 12 bases lay outside the gene matches. Germline values: CDR1 SGHNT, CDR2 YENEEA. In DNA, the CDR3 is TGTGCCAGCAGTTACAAGGGGCTAGCGGATAATGAGCAGTTCTTC. Its protein product is CASSYKGLADNEQFF.

The chain joins TRBV5-1 to TRBJ2-1, with D tentatively TRBD2 (6 bases). V was trimmed by 5 bases and J by 5 bases, leaving 17 bases between them. Germline CDR1 and CDR2: SGHRS and YFSETQ. This CDR3 contains 15 residues. DNA for the CDR3: TGCGCCAGCAGAGGTTTAGGGAGGTCCCACAATGAGCAGTTCTTC. Its translation is CASRGLGRSHNEQFF.

The chain joins TRBV5-4 to TRBJ2-3; 7 bases fit TRBD1. Germline V gene sequence: CDR1 SGHNT, CDR2 YYREEE (reference sequence). V shed 3 bases, J shed 1 base, and the junction held 5 bases outside the gene matches. The CDR3 runs to 15 residues. This CDR3 is CASSSRGIGTDTQYF. CDR3 sequence (DNA): TGTGCCAGCAGCTCCAGGGGGATAGGCACAGATACGCAGTATTTT.

V and J are TRBV30 and TRBJ2-6, with no clear D. The germline CDR1 and CDR2 sequences are GTSNPN and SVGIG (reference sequence). This CDR3 is 13 amino acids long. V lost 4 bases and J 0 bases, leaving 4 bases between the germline ends. CDR3 sequence (DNA): TGTGCCTGGAAGGTCTCTGGGGCCAACGTCCTGACTTTC. Protein: CAWKVSGANVLTF.

The rearrangement joins TRBV2 to TRBJ1-2, with TRBD1 matching 7 bases. The CDR3 sequence is 14 residues long. V lost 3 bases, J lost 5 bases, and 6 bases stayed unmatched. Germline assignment: CDR1 SNHLY and CDR2 FYNNEI. CDR3 in amino acids: CASSEQGGEYGYTF. CDR3 coding DNA: TGTGCCAGCAGTGAGCAGGGGGGAGAATATGGCTACACCTTC.

This clone was counted once. The chain carries TRBV15 and TRBJ2-1, with D hard to call. Germline assignment: CDR1 LNHNV and CDR2 YYDKDF (reference sequence). The CDR3 is made up of 15 amino acids. Trimming left V 3 bases short and J 9 bases short, with 18 bases between. The chain's CDR3 is CATSSRKTDHTEQFF. In DNA form, the CDR3 reads TGTGCCACCAGCAGTAGGAAAACAGATCACACTGAGCAGTTCTTC.

The chain couples TRBV18 to TRBJ2-3; D is unresolved. The CDR3 spans 14 residues. CDR1 and CDR2 from the germline V gene are KGHSH and LQKENI. With 2 bases removed from V and 6 bases from J, the gap between germline ends came to 12 bases. For the CDR3, the DNA is TGTGCCAGCTCACCAGAACCCGTGACGGATACGCAGTATTTT. It codes for CASSPEPVTDTQYF.

The chain joins TRBV28 to TRBJ2-7, with 9 positions matching TRBD2. The V gene's germline CDR1 is MDHEN and CDR2 SYDVKM. The CDR3 totals 15 residues. V lost 10 bases and J lost 5; bases outside the gene matches: 15. The CDR3 DNA follows: TGTGCCACCGAAGAAGGTGGGGCTAGCGGGAACGAGCAGTACTTC. It is translated as CATEEGGASGNEQYF.

With regard to this clone: Other DNA sequences from this sample encode an identical CDR3 as well. This sequence joins TRBV18 and TRBJ1-2; unclear D gene. Germline CDR1 reads KGHSH; CDR2 reads LQKENI. The ends were cut back, 6 bases at V and 1 base at J, with 9 bases in the middle. The CDR3 covers 13 residues. The CDR3 region has the DNA TGTGCCAGCTCGCCCGACGGTAACTATGGCTACACCTTC. This translates into CASSPDGNYGYTF. The complete variable domain, with remaining parts taken from reference TRBV18 and TRBJ1-2, reads NAGVMQNPRHLVRRRGQEARLRCSPMKGHSHVYWYRQLPEEGLKFMVYLQKENIIDESGMPKERFSAEFPKEGPSILRIQQVVRGDSAAYFCASSPDGNYGYTFGSGTRLTVV.

J is TRBJ1-1 and V is TRBV7-2; TRBD1 is a possible D gene (5 bases). In germline, CDR1 is SGHTA, CDR2 FQGNSA. This CDR3 is built from 19 residues. The germline V and J ends were trimmed by 6 bases and 2 bases, with 28 bases remaining between them. As DNA, the CDR3 is TGTGCCAGCAGTCGCCCCCCCGGGACTTTTGGAAGCGTAAACACTGAAGCTTTCTTT. It specifies CASSRPPGTFGSVNTEAFF. Complete variable domain (other parts from reference TRBV7-2 and TRBJ1-1): GAGVSQSPSNKVTEKGKDVELRCDPISGHTALYWYRQSLGQGLEFLIYFQGNSAPDKSGLPSDRFSAERTGGSVSTLTIQRTQQEDSAVYLCASSRPPGTFGSVNTEAFFGQGTRLTVV.

The chain recombines TRBV19 with TRBJ1-4; no clear D gene. Germline V gives CDR1 LNHDA, CDR2 SQIVND (reference sequence). The CDR3 sequence is 14 residues long. V shed 7 bases and J shed 0 bases, with 9 bases lying between them. The CDR3 spells CASNGPATNEKLFF. As DNA, the CDR3 is TGTGCCAGTAACGGGCCTGCAACTAATGAAAAACTGTTTTTT.

The chain couples TRBV2 to TRBJ2-1; D is undetermined. CDR1 is SNHLY, CDR2 FYNNEI, per germline. The CDR3 is 15 residues long. Trimming left V 5 bases short and J 3 bases short, with 14 bases between. The CDR3 is CASSKVRGVYNEQFF. Here the CDR3 DNA reads TGTGCCAGCAGTAAGGTCCGCGGAGTCTACAATGAGCAGTTCTTC. The variable domain in full, completed from reference TRBV2 and TRBJ2-1, reads EPEVTQTPSHQVTQMGQEVILRCVPISNHLYFYWYRQILGQKVEFLVSFYNNEISEKSEIFDDQFSVERPDGSNFTLKIRSTKLEDSAMYFCASSKVRGVYNEQFFGPGTRLTVL.

This rearrangement joins TRBV5-1 to TRBJ1-2; 8 nucleotides match TRBD1. This CDR3 is built from 16 residues. With 4 bases clipped from V and 1 base from J, the junction kept 9 bases outside the gene matches. Germline-derived CDR1 and CDR2 are SGHRS and YFSETQ. In DNA, the CDR3 is TGCGCCAGCAGCGAGGGACAGGAGATATTTAACTATGGCTACACCTTC. This translates into CASSEGQEIFNYGYTF.

Remarks on this clone: The sample carries other DNA sequences with the same CDR3. The V gene is TRBV6-5, the J gene TRBJ2-2; the D gene is possibly TRBD2 (6 bases). Germline V gives CDR1 MNHEY, CDR2 SVGAGI. Trimming stripped 2 bases from V and 1 base from J, with 8 bases between. This CDR3 spans 15 amino acids. CDR3 nucleotide sequence: TGTGCCAGCAGTTACGGGACTGTGAACACCGGGGAGCTGTTTTTT. This encodes CASSYGTVNTGELFF.

The chain links TRBV19 to TRBJ2-2; D is ambiguous. The germline V and J ends were trimmed by 1 base and 1 base, with 4 bases remaining between them. Germline values: CDR1 LNHDA, CDR2 SQIVND (reference sequence). The length of the CDR3 is 14 residues. This CDR3 is CASSIGWNTGELFF. The CDR3 bases are TGTGCCAGTAGTATAGGATGGAACACCGGGGAGCTGTTTTTT.

This clone was counted a single time. V gene TRBV28 combines with J gene TRBJ1-1; no clear D. V was shortened by 5 bases and J by 1 base, with 11 bases between the two germline ends. The germline V gene encodes CDR1 MDHEN and CDR2 SYDVKM. This CDR3 contains 14 residues. CDR3 amino acids: CASSPGRQNTEAFF. CDR3 in DNA: TGTGCCAGCAGTCCCGGACGGCAGAACACTGAAGCTTTCTTT.

As to this clone: This same CDR3 is encoded by further DNA sequences in the sample. The chain links TRBV7-2 to TRBJ2-5; TRBD2 is a possible D gene (5 bases). The CDR3 covers 13 residues. Trimming took 4 bases from V and 5 from J, leaving 11 bases between them. CDR1 and CDR2 (germline): SGHTA, FQGNSA. CDR3 sequence: CASSSGPGETQYF. The CDR3 nucleotides read TGTGCCAGCAGCTCCGGCCCGGGGGAGACCCAGTACTTC.

Turning to this clone: The identical CDR3 is also encoded by other nucleotide sequences in the sample. CDR3 in DNA: TGTGCCAGCAGTGAACGGGGCGGGATGAACACTGAAGCTTTCTTT. Protein sequence: CASSERGGMNTEAFF. The rearrangement joins TRBV2 to TRBJ1-1; D perhaps matches TRBD1 (5 bases). In germline, CDR1 is SNHLY, CDR2 FYNNEI. The V end was cut by 2 bases, the J end by 0 bases, with 10 bases between. This CDR3 is 15 amino acids long.

The chain combines TRBV15 with TRBJ2-1, with D unresolved. The CDR3 has 14 amino acids. Trimming removed 0 bases from V and 6 bases from J, with 9 bases in between. The germline CDR1 and CDR2 sequences are LNHNV and YYDKDF (reference sequence). Written as DNA, the CDR3 is TGTGCCACCAGCAGAGATGTGCAGTCCAATGAGCAGTTCTTC. It encodes CATSRDVQSNEQFF.

The chain links TRBV5-6 to TRBJ2-3; tentatively, D is TRBD1 (6 bases). V was shortened by 2 bases and J by 2 bases, with 12 bases between the two germline ends. CDR3 length: 15 residues. CDR1 is SGHDT and CDR2 is YYEEEE in the germline V gene. The CDR3 sequence is CASSFTGTNTDTQYF. Written as DNA, the CDR3 is TGTGCCAGCAGCTTTACCGGGACAAACACAGATACGCAGTATTTT.

This clone was picked up one time. The chain uses TRBV4-1 and TRBJ1-5; no firm D call. The CDR3 totals 13 residues. V lost 2 bases to trimming and J lost 5 bases, with 7 bases between them. The V gene's germline CDR1 is MGHRA and CDR2 YSYEKL. The CDR3 loop reads CASSQLIYQPQHF. The CDR3 DNA reads TGCGCCAGCAGCCAACTTATTTATCAGCCCCAGCATTTT.